The source of this T cell receptor (beta chain) is a study of cytomegalovirus exposure and HLA in healthy donors. The study's findings and limits: Most TCR sequences were rare, but some public TCRs occurred in many donors. In an earlier analysis, productive rearrangement rates for most beta V segments clustered near 87% or 30%. Three CMV-associated chains proved CMV antigen-specific in vitro. DRB1 had the most TCR associations and HLA-C the fewest, a later analysis found, with rates varying by HLA locus.

Regarding this clone: The antigen is undetermined.

The junction had 9 bases not matched to a gene; V was cut back by 1 base and J by 4 bases. Germline CDR1 reads LGHNA; CDR2 reads YSLEER. This CDR3 has 16 amino acids. The PCR made use of 60 Vbeta and 13 Jbeta primers. Generated by immunoSEQ multiplex PCR, the TCRdb table keeps only in-frame clones and is missing some. The sample has around 120,000 clones; about 80% are singletons. The specimen was PBMCs. The sequence was collected from a man aged 30 to 39 in good health and CMV-seronegative. V and J are TRBV4-3 and TRBJ2-5, with TRBD2 matching 7 bases. The CDR3 bases are TGCGCCAGCAGCCAAGGGGGGGGGAGGGGTGGAGAGACCCAGTACTTC. Encoded protein: CASSQGGGRGGETQYF.